This T cell receptor (beta chain) was observed in a study of tumor and adjacent non-tumor tissue in lung cancer. As for the study in general: There were 11 to 12 adenocarcinoma, 2 squamous cell carcinoma and 1 small cell lung cancer cases. On average, productive TCRbeta reads reached about 4.17 million per sample.

The table lists this clonotype with many counts. Its antigen is unknown. No cell sorting was done before RNA was extracted from the tissue. More than 3 cm separated this lung sample from the edge of the tumor. The library came from three nested PCR rounds adapted from ARM-PCR protocols. Each CDR3 protein is one row after TCRdb ran MiXCR on the multiplex PCR reads. The sample carries tens of thousands of distinct CDR3 sequences, about 63% recorded once. Findings of the study overall: Shorter survival was associated with higher TCR diversity in tumors. Normal lung showed higher cumulative top 100 clone frequency than tumor.

This CDR3 is 13 amino acids long. The junction had 3 bases not matched to a gene; V was cut back by 5 bases and J by 2 bases. Germline assignment: CDR1 SQVTM and CDR2 ANQGSEA. The chain recombines TRBV29-1 with TRBJ2-7, with 10 bases aligning to TRBD2. The origin of this receptor is an older man with non-small cell lung cancer. Sequencing was carried out using distant non-tumor lung tissue. CDR3 bases: TGCAGCGTTCCCGGGACTAGCGCCTACGAGCAGTACTTC. This gives the protein CSVPGTSAYEQYF.